The 21 T cell receptor beta chains below were found in one sample sequenced in a study of post-analysis software for immune sequencing data. Points from the study as a whole: Patients used roughly five TRBV segments, including TRBV5-6, TRBV5-1 and TRBV20-1, more often than controls.

Sequencing libraries made from TCR beta cDNA carried unique molecular identifiers. TCRdb independently ran MiXCR on the PCR reads; one entry per CDR3 protein. The data show about 200,000 distinct CDR3 sequences, around 30% seen once. Their recognized antigens are unknown. Sequenced: blood. These receptors were collected from a girl between 2 and 17 years old with multiple sclerosis.

This clonotype appeared many times. The chain is built from TRBV7-9 and TRBJ2-7; 8 positions match TRBD1. The germline CDR1 and CDR2 sequences are SEHNR and FQNEAQ (reference sequence). The CDR3 has 14 amino acids. The CDR3 DNA sequence: TGTGCTAGTTCTCTAGGGACAGGATCCTACGAGCAGTACTTC. Protein: CASSLGTGSYEQYF.

This clonotype was found many times. The V and J genes are TRBV12-3 or TRBV12-4 and TRBJ2-1; 8 bases align to TRBD1. The V segment lost 6 bases and the J segment 8 bases; nucleotides outside the gene matches: 6. CDR3 length: 13 amino acids. CDR3 amino acids: CASRLTGVYEQFF. The DNA of the CDR3 is TGTGCCAGCAGACTGACAGGGGTCTATGAGCAGTTCTTC.

This clonotype was seen repeatedly, ten times or more. J is TRBJ2-5 and V is TRBV3-1; possibly TRBD2 for D (5 bases). Trimming cost V 2 bases and J 5 bases, with 15 bases left between them. Per the germline V gene, CDR1 is LGHDT and CDR2 is YNNKEL (reference sequence). The CDR3 sequence is 15 residues long. The CDR3 spells CASSQPGPPGETQYF. CDR3 sequence (DNA): TGTGCCAGCAGCCAACCAGGACCGCCGGGGGAGACCCAGTACTTC.

Many counts were recorded for this clonotype. This sequence joins TRBV7-9 and TRBJ1-2, with D perhaps TRBD1 (6 bases). Germline CDR1 reads SEHNR; CDR2 reads FQNEAQ (reference sequence). The V end lost 0 bases, the J end lost 6 bases, and 17 bases lay between the germline ends. CDR3 length: 16 amino acids. The CDR3 coding sequence is TGTGCCAGCAGCTTAGCCCCGTTGGGGGCGGGTGATGGCTACACCTTC. This translates into CASSLAPLGAGDGYTF.

This clonotype has more than one count but fewer than ten. This chain joins TRBV29-1 and TRBJ1-1, with no clear D. Germline loops: CDR1 SQVTM, CDR2 ANQGSEA. The CDR3 consists of 13 residues. In DNA form, the CDR3 reads TGCACCTTCAGGAGAGGGAGCGACACTGAAGCTTTCTTT. It is translated as CTFRRGSDTEAFF.

The table lists this clonotype with many counts. The chain joins TRBV20-1 to TRBJ1-2; 12 nucleotides match TRBD1. The J segment lost 7 bases and the V segment lost 6 bases, leaving 3 bases of the junction unmatched. Germline V gene lookup returns CDR1 DFQATT and CDR2 SNEGSKA (reference sequence). The CDR3 length is 12 residues. CDR3 DNA: TGCAGTGCAGGGGACAGGGGGCCTGGCTACACCTTC. The encoded protein is CSAGDRGPGYTF.

V gene TRBV7-9 combines with J gene TRBJ2-5, with 14 bases aligning to TRBD2. The V gene's germline CDR1 is SEHNR and CDR2 FQNEAQ (reference sequence). The V segment lost 5 bases and the J segment 5 bases; nucleotides outside the gene matches: 4. CDR3 length: 15 residues. This CDR3 reads CASSVRTSGRETQYF. DNA of the CDR3: TGTGCCAGCAGCGTACGGACTAGCGGGAGGGAGACCCAGTACTTC. Together with reference TRBV7-9 and TRBJ2-5, the CDR3 gives the full variable domain: DTGVSQNPRHKITKRGQNVTFRCDPISEHNRLYWYRQTLGQGPEFLTYFQNEAQLEKSRLLSDRFSAERPKGSFSTLEIQRTEQGDSAMYLCASSVRTSGRETQYFGPGTRLLVL.

The rearrangement links TRBV5-1 to TRBJ1-1; possibly TRBD1 for D (6 bases). This CDR3 spans 15 amino acids. Trimming took off 4 bases at V and 1 base at J, with 14 bases between the two ends. Looked up from germline, CDR1 is SGHRS and CDR2 is YFSETQ. The CDR3: CASSREGGKNTEAFF. The CDR3 region has the DNA TGCGCCAGCAGCAGGGAGGGGGGTAAGAACACTGAAGCTTTCTTT.

The sample holds many counts of this clonotype. The chain has TRBV10-3 and TRBJ2-5; TRBD2 is a possible D gene (6 bases). The CDR3 spans 14 residues. V lost 5 bases and J lost 4, with 14 bases in between. The germline gives CDR1 ENHRY, CDR2 SYGVKD. The CDR3 DNA sequence: TGTGCCATCAGTCCCCCGGAGGGGCGAGAGACCCAGTACTTC. This translates into CAISPPEGRETQYF.

In this sample, this clonotype turned up many times. The rearrangement joins TRBV28 to TRBJ2-7; possibly TRBD1 for D (5 bases). Germline CDR1 and CDR2: MDHEN and SYDVKM. V was shortened by 3 bases and J by 6 bases, with 9 bases between the two germline ends. This CDR3 contains 12 residues. The CDR3 DNA follows: TGTGCCAGCAGTTTGACAGATCTCGAGCAGTACTTC. Amino acids: CASSLTDLEQYF.

V is TRBV5-4 and J is TRBJ2-1, with D possibly being TRBD2 (7 bases). The V gene's germline CDR1 is SGHNT and CDR2 YYREEE (reference sequence). Deletions cut 4 bases from V and 5 bases from J, with 16 bases between. CDR3 size: 15 residues. DNA for the CDR3: TGTGCCAGCAGCCGGGAGGTCGGGGGCAACAATGAGCAGTTCTTC. This translates into CASSREVGGNNEQFF.

The chain carries TRBV7-2 and TRBJ2-4; D is perhaps TRBD1 or TRBD2 (5 bases each). Trimming left V 0 bases short and J 13 bases short, with 16 bases between. Germline V gives CDR1 SGHTA, CDR2 FQGNSA. CDR3 length: 14 amino acids. The CDR3: CASSLAVYGGEQYF. The CDR3 DNA reads TGTGCCAGCAGCTTAGCGGTTTATGGGGGAGAGCAGTACTTC.

The table lists this clonotype with many counts. This rearrangement joins TRBV10-3 to TRBJ2-1; 9 bases match TRBD2. CDR1 and CDR2 from the germline V gene are ENHRY and SYGVKD. V shed 2 bases, J shed 4 bases, and the junction held 6 bases outside the gene matches. The CDR3 runs 16 residues. This CDR3 reads CAISEMVTSGYNEQFF. The CDR3 nucleotides read TGTGCCATCAGTGAGATGGTAACTAGCGGGTACAATGAGCAGTTCTTC.

This chain connects TRBV5-1 to TRBJ2-5; D not resolved. With 4 bases removed from V and 11 bases from J, the gap between germline ends came to 12 bases. The germline V gene has CDR1 SGHRS and CDR2 YFSETQ. The CDR3 loop spans 11 amino acids. The CDR3 reads CASSLVGEQYF. The CDR3 DNA follows: TGCGCCAGCAGCCTGGTTGGTGAGCAGTACTTC.

The V call is TRBV5-1, the J call TRBJ1-1, with TRBD1 as a possible D gene (5 bases). Germline-derived CDR1 and CDR2 are SGHRS and YFSETQ. Trimming stripped 4 bases from V and 3 bases from J, with 10 bases between. The CDR3 extends over 13 amino acids. The CDR3 nucleotides read TGCGCCAGCAGCGGGGGGGAAGACACTGAAGCTTTCTTT. Translation gives CASSGGEDTEAFF.

This clonotype was counted ten times or more. Here the CDR3 DNA reads TGTGCCAGCAGGGGAGGGGGGGAGGTCCACGAGCAGTACTTC. This codes for CASRGGGEVHEQYF. V is TRBV28 and J is TRBJ2-7; D might be TRBD2 (7 bases). Trimming took off 6 bases at V and 5 bases at J, with 17 bases between the two ends. CDR1 and CDR2 from the germline V gene are MDHEN and SYDVKM. This CDR3 has 14 residues. Complete variable domain (other parts from reference TRBV28 and TRBJ2-7): DVKVTQSSRYLVKRTGEKVFLECVQDMDHENMFWYRQDPGLGLRLIYFSYDVKMKEKGDIPEGYSVSREKKERFSLILESASTNQTSMYLCASRGGGEVHEQYFGPGTRLTVT.

Of note for this clonotype: Being one base from a much bigger clone, this may be a read error. The V and J genes are TRBV29-1 and TRBJ1-1; D might be TRBD1 (6 bases). Germline CDR1 is SQVTM and CDR2 is ANQGSEA. Trimming removed 8 bases at V and 4 bases at J, with 17 bases between. The CDR3 has 13 residues. The CDR3 sequence is CSNRPSGATEAFF. The CDR3, as DNA: TGCAGCAACCGGCCGTCGGGGGCCACTGAAGCTTTCTTT.

This clonotype was found many times. J is TRBJ2-6 and V is TRBV15; D remains ambiguous. Germline V gene data show CDR1 as LNHNV and CDR2 as YYDKDF (reference sequence). Trimming shortened V by 0 bases and J by 0 bases, and 3 bases separated the two germline ends. The CDR3 is 15 residues long. CDR3 sequence (DNA): TGTGCCACCAGCAGAGAGGGCTCTGGGGCCAACGTCCTGACTTTC. Protein: CATSREGSGANVLTF.

The V gene is TRBV28, the J gene TRBJ2-1; 9 nucleotides align to TRBD1. This CDR3 region has 16 residues. V shed 4 bases and J 6 bases; nucleotides not matched to a gene: 10. The germline V gene has CDR1 MDHEN and CDR2 SYDVKM. The CDR3 sequence is CASSSPGQGTANEQFF. CDR3 nucleotides: TGTGCCAGCAGTTCACCCGGACAGGGGACGGCCAATGAGCAGTTCTTC. Based on the CDR3 plus reference TRBV28 and TRBJ2-1, the full variable domain is DVKVTQSSRYLVKRTGEKVFLECVQDMDHENMFWYRQDPGLGLRLIYFSYDVKMKEKGDIPEGYSVSREKKERFSLILESASTNQTSMYLCASSSPGQGTANEQFFGPGTRLTVL.

The chain is built from TRBV18 and TRBJ1-6; 7 positions match TRBD1. The ends lost 2 bases at V and 10 bases at J; junction bases unmatched: 11. CDR3 length: 16 residues. Germline V gene data show CDR1 as KGHSH and CDR2 as LQKENI. CDR3 in DNA: TGTGCCAGCTCACCAAGATCGCAGGGGGTAAAATCACCCCTCCACTTT. It yields the protein CASSPRSQGVKSPLHF.

The genes are TRBV3-1 and TRBJ1-2, with D unresolved. The V gene's germline CDR1 is LGHDT and CDR2 YNNKEL (reference sequence). CDR3 size: 14 residues. Trimming shortened V by 2 bases and J by 5 bases, and 12 bases separated the two germline ends. This CDR3 is CASSQLRGDYGYTF. The CDR3 bases are TGTGCCAGCAGCCAACTTCGGGGAGATTATGGCTACACCTTC.